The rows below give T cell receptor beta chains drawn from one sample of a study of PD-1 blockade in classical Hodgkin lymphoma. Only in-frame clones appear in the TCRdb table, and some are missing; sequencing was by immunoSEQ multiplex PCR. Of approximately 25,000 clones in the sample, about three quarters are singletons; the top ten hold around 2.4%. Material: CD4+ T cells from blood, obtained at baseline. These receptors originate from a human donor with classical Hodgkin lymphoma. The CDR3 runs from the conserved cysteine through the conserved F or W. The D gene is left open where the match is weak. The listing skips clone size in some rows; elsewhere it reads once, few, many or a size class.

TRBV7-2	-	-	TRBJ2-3	TGTGCCAGCAGCCCCATGCACTCCACAGATACGCAGTATTTT	CASSPMHSTDTQYF
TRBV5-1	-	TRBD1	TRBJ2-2	TGCGCCAGCAGCTTGCAAAGGGGGCGCACCGGGGAGCTGTTTTTT	CASSLQRGRTGELFF
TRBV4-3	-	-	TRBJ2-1	TGCGCCAGCAGCAAAAGGGGCGGAGTGTACAATGAGCAGTTCTTC	CASSKRGGVYNEQFF
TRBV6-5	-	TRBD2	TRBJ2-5	TGTGCCTGTGCGGGGGGGTATTTAGAAGTGACCCAGTACTTC	CACAGGYLEVTQYF
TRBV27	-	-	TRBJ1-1	TGTGCCAGCAGTTTGTTGAGGGTACGGCCGGGCACTGAAGCTTTCTTT	CASSLLRVRPGTEAFF
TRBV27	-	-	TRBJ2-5	TGTGCCAGCAGTTTGGGGGAGACCCAGTACTTC	CASSLGETQYF
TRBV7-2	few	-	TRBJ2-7	TGTGCCAGCAGCTTAGATAGGGGTTCCTACGAGCAGTACTTC	CASSLDRGSYEQYF
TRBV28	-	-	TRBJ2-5	TGTGCCAGCAGCTACGGAGTCCCAGAGACCCAGTACTTC	CASSYGVPETQYF
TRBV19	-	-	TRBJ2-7	TGTGCCAGTAGCGGGGACATCTCCTACGAGCAGTACTTC	CASSGDISYEQYF
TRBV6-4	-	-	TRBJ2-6	TGTGCCAGCAGTCCCTCCCCTGGGGCCAACGTCCTGACTTTC	CASSPSPGANVLTF
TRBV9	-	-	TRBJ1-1	TGTGCCAGCAGCGTAGAGCAGGGTGGTACTGAAGCTTTCTTT	CASSVEQGGTEAFF
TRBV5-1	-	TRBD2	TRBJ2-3	TGCGCCAGCAGGAGGGAAACTAGCGGGGTTAACACAGATACGCAGTATTTT	CASRRETSGVNTDTQYF
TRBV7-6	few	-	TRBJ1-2	TGTGCCAGCAGCTCAGTGAGTGGACGGACGTCATTGAGGGGCTACACCTTC	CASSSVSGRTSLRGYTF
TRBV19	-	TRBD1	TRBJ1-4	TGTGCCAGTTCGGACAGGTTGGGAGAAGCAACTAATGAAAAACTGTTTTTT	CASSDRLGEATNEKLFF
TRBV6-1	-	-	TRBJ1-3	TGTGCCAGCAGTGAAGGGTGGTCTAGGGATTCACTCCCCACTCCTGGAAACACCATATATTTT	CASSEGWSRDSLPTPGNTIYF
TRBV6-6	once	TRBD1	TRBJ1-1	TGTGCCAGCAGCACGTCTGGCAGGGGGGCTTTCTTT	CASSTSGRGAFF
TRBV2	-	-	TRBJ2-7	TGTGCCAGCACCGAGGGTCCCTCTTGGCAGGCTCCCCACGAGCAGTACTTC	CASTEGPSWQAPHEQYF
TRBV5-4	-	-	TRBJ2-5	TGTGCCAGCAGCTTGGGTCGGACAGCTGGAGAGACCCAGTACTTC	CASSLGRTAGETQYF
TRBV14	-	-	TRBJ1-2	TGTGCCAGCAGCCAAGAAATCCGTGGCGGGTTTGGCTACACCTTC	CASSQEIRGGFGYTF
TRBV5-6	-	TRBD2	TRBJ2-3	TGTGCCAGCGAACTAGCGGGGGGGCCCCCAGATACGCAGTATTTT	CASELAGGPPDTQYF
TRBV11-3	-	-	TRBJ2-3	TGTGCCAGCAGGGGCGGGGACACAGATACGCAGTATTTT	CASRGGDTDTQYF
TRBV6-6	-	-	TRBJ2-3	TGTGCCAGCAGTGCTGGGACCTTGGCGCAGTATTTT	CASSAGTLAQYF
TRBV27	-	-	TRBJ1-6	TGTGCCAGCAGCCCACCCCGACGGAGCTCCTATAATTCACCCCTCCACTTT	CASSPPRRSSYNSPLHF
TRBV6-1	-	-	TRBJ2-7	TGTGCCAGCAGTGAATTTAAGGGGCAACCCTCCTACGAGCAGTACTTC	CASSEFKGQPSYEQYF
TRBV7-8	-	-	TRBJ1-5	TGTGCCAGCAGCTTATCGCAGAGCAATCAGCCCCAGCATTTT	CASSLSQSNQPQHF